The clone carrying this T cell receptor beta chain showed up many times. What it recognizes is unknown. CDR3 length: 16 residues. Trimming at V came to 4 bases and at J to 4 bases, leaving 12 bases not matched to a gene. Germline V gene data show CDR1 as SGHAT and CDR2 as FQNNGV. As part of library construction, unique molecular identifiers were attached to individual cDNA molecules. TCRdb independently ran MiXCR on the 5' RACE reads; one entry per CDR3 protein. The sample yields tens of thousands of distinct CDR3 sequences, around 14% seen once. These data originate in a study of early T cells in non-severe SARS-CoV-2 infection. Study background: Investigators sequenced bulk RNA drawn from unsorted whole blood, and chains remained unpaired.

Study outcomes and limitations: VDJdb-based annotation leaned toward anti-spike CD8 responses and missed private and CD4 specificities.

The source is an adult who was a healthcare worker with PCR-confirmed SARS-CoV-2 infection or an uninfected control (not recorded which). Input material: whole blood. This chain connects TRBV11-2 to TRBJ2-5, with 7 bases aligning to TRBD1. CDR3 loop: CASSSILGGTGETQYF. For the CDR3, the DNA is TGTGCCAGCAGCTCCATACTAGGGGGCACGGGAGAGACCCAGTACTTC.